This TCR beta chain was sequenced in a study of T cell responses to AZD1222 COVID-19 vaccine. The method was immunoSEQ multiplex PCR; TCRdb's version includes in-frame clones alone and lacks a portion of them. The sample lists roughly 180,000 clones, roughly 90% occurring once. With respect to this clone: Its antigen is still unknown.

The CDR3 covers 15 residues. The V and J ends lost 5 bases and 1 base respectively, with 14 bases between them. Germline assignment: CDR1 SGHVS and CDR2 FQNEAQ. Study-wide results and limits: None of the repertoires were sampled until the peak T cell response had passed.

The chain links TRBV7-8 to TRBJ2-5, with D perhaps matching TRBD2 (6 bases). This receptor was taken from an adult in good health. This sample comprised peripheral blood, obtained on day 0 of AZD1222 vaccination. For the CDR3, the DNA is TGTGCCAGCAGCACACGAAGGACTACCCAAGAGACCCAGTACTTC. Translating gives CASSTRRTTQETQYF.